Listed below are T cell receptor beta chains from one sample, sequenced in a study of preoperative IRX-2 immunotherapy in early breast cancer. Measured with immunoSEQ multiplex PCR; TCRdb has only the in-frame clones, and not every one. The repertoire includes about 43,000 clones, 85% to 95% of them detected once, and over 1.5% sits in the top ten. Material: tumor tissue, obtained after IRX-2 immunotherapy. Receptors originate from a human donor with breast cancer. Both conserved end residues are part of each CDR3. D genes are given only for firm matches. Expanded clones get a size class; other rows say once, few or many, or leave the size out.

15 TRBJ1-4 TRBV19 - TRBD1 TGTGCCAGTAGAATATGGACAGGGACTAATGAAAAACTGTTTTTT CASRIWTGTNEKLFF
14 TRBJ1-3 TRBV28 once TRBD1 TGTGCCACCAAAACCACAGGGGCTGGAAACACCATATATTTT CATKTTGAGNTIYF
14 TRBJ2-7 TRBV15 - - TGTGCCACCAGCAGAGCTAGGACAGTCTACGAGCAGTACTTC CATSRARTVYEQYF
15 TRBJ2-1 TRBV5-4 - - TGTGCCAGCAGCTTGATGGTGGGAGCCTTAAATGAGCAGTTCTTC CASSLMVGALNEQFF
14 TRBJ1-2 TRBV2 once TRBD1 TGTGCCAGCAGTGCGGGACAGGGGGCCGGTGGCTACACCTTC CASSAGQGAGGYTF
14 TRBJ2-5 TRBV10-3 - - TGTGCCATCCGGGGCGGGACGGGACAAGAGACCCAGTACTTC CAIRGGTGQETQYF
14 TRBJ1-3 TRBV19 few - TGTGCCAGTAAAGCAGGAAGAGAAGGAAACACCATATATTTT CASKAGREGNTIYF
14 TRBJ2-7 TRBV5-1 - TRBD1 TGCGCCAGCAGCTTGGCCACAGGGGGCTACGAGCAGTACTTC CASSLATGGYEQYF
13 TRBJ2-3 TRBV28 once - TGTGCCAGCAGTTTTTTTGGGGCAGATACGCAGTATTTT CASSFFGADTQYF
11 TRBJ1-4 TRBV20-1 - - TGCAGTGCTAGCTATTATGAAAAACTGTTTTTT CSASYYEKLFF
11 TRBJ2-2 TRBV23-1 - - TGCGCCAGCATTCTAACCGGGGAGCTGTTTTTT CASILTGELFF
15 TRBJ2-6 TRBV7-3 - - TGTGCCAGCAGCTTAACCCGCTCTGGGGCCAACGTCCTGACTTTC CASSLTRSGANVLTF
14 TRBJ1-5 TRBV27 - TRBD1 TGTGCCAGCAGTCAGACACAGGGGTATCAGCCCCAGCATTTT CASSQTQGYQPQHF
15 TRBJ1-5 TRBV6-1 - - TGTGCCAGCAGACCCGACGGGGGGACGAATCAGCCCCAGCATTTT CASRPDGGTNQPQHF
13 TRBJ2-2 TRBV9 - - TGTGCCAGCAGCGTCCGGGGAGTCGGGGAGCTGTTTTTT CASSVRGVGELFF
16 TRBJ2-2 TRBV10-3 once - TGTGCCATCAGTTATATACAGGGAATTGAAACCGGGGAGCTGTTTTTT CAISYIQGIETGELFF
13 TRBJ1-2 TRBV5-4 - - TGTGCCAGCAGCGGGGAGGGGGTCTATGGCTACACCTTC CASSGEGVYGYTF
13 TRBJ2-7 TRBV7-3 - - TGTGCCAGCAGCGCGGGACAGAGCTACGAGCAGTACTTC CASSAGQSYEQYF
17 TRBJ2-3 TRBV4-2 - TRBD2 TGTGCCAGCAGCCAAGATTTCCTAGCGGGAGGGTTAGATACGCAGTATTTT CASSQDFLAGGLDTQYF
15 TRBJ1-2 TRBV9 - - TGTGCCAGCAGCGTAAACAGTAAGGCTAACTATGGCTACACCTTC CASSVNSKANYGYTF
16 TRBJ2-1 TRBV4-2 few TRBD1 TGTGCCAGCAGCCATACCGGGACAGGGCGATACAATGAGCAGTTCTTC CASSHTGTGRYNEQFF
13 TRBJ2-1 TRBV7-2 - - TGTGCCAGCAGCTTAGCGCTGCAGAGTGAGCAGTTCTTC CASSLALQSEQFF
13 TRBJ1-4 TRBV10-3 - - TGTGCCATCAGTTACGGGGTCAATGAAAAACTGTTTTTT CAISYGVNEKLFF
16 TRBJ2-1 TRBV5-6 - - TGTGCCAGCACTTCCTCGGCCCCGGGACGCAACAATGAGCAGTTCTTC CASTSSAPGRNNEQFF
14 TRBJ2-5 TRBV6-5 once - TGTGCCAGCCGGAAAGTGGCAGGGCGAGAGACCCAGTACTTC CASRKVAGRETQYF
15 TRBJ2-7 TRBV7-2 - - TGTGCCAGCAGCTTGAGTCGATTCCACTCCTACGAGCAGTACTTC CASSLSRFHSYEQYF
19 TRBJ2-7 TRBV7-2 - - TGTGCCAGCAGCTTAGTTTTTCGGGAAACTAGCTGGGGCAAATACGAGCAGTACTTC CASSLVFRETSWGKYEQYF
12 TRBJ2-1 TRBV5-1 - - TGCGCCAGCAGCTTGGGGGAGTATGAGCAGTTCTTC CASSLGEYEQFF
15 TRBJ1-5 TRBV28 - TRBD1 TGTGCCAGCAGTGCCGGGACAGGGCTGGGTCAGCCCCAGCATTTT CASSAGTGLGQPQHF
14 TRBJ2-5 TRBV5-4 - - TGTGCCAGCAGCCCCGCCGGGGCCGAAGGTCCCCAGTACTTC CASSPAGAEGPQYF
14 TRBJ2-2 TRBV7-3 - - TGTGCCAGCAGCTTACTAGTCAGTACCGGGGAGCTGTTTTTT CASSLLVSTGELFF
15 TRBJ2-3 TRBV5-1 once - TGCGCCAGCAGCTTGGTTGGGACCCCCACAGATACGCAGTATTTT CASSLVGTPTDTQYF
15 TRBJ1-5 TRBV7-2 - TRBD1 TGTGCCAGCAGCTTAATAAGGGGGCCCCAACAGCCCCAGCATTTT CASSLIRGPQQPQHF
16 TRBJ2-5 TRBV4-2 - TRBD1 TGTGCCAGCAGCCAAGACAGGGGGCTGAACCAAGAGACCCAGTACTTC CASSQDRGLNQETQYF
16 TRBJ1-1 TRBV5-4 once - TGTGCCAGCAGCTTGGTACCAGGCCCCAAGGACACTGAAGCTTTCTTT CASSLVPGPKDTEAFF
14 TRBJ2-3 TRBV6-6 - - TGTGCCAGCAGCAAGGCAGCCTACACAGATACGCAGTATTTT CASSKAAYTDTQYF
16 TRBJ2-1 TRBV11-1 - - TGTGCCAGCAGCCCCCCCGCGGGACGGGCCTGCAATGAGCAGTTCTTC CASSPPAGRACNEQFF
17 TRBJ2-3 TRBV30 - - TGTGCCTGGGCGGGTGGGAGGTTGGATTACAAGGCAGATACGCAGTATTTT CAWAGGRLDYKADTQYF
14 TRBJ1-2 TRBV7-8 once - TGTGCCAGCAGCTTGGGGGACTGGCGCTATGGCTACACCTTC CASSLGDWRYGYTF
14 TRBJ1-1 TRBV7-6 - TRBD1 TGTGCCAGCAGCACCCGACAGGGGAACACTGAAGCTTTCTTT CASSTRQGNTEAFF
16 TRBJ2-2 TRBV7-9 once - TGTGCCAGCAGCTTAGGCAATAGCGGGAACACCGGGGAGCTGTTTTTT CASSLGNSGNTGELFF
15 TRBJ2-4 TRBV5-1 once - TGCGCCAGCATAGGACCTCCACGAGTCAAAAACATTCAGTACTTC CASIGPPRVKNIQYF
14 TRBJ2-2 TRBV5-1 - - TGCGCCAGTATGGATGGCGCGAACACCGGGGAGCTGTTTTTT CASMDGANTGELFF
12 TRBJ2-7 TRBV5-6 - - TGTGCCAGCAGCTGGGATCTCGGCGAGCAGTACTTC CASSWDLGEQYF
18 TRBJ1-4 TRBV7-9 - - TGTGCCGCAGCCTATCTTAGTGAGGGAAATCCAACGGATGAAAAACTGTTTTTT CAAAYLSEGNPTDEKLFF
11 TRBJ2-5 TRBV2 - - TGTGCCGTAGATAGAGCGGAGACCCAGTACTTC CAVDRAETQYF
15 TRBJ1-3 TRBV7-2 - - TGTGCCAGCAGCTCCGACAGTAGCTCTGGAAACACCATATATTTT CASSSDSSSGNTIYF
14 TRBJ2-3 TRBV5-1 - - TGCGCCAGCAGCTTGGACAGGGGAGGAGATACGCAGTATTTT CASSLDRGGDTQYF
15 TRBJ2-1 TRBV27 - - TGTGCCAGCAGTCCCCTACCAAACAAATACAATGAGCAGTTCTTC CASSPLPNKYNEQFF
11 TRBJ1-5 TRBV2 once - TGTGCCAGCAGTTATAATCAGCCCCAGCATTTT CASSYNQPQHF
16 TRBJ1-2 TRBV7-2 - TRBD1 TGTGCCAGCAGCTCCTCCCCGGGACAGGGGGCGCATGGCTACACCTTC CASSSSPGQGAHGYTF